This paragraph covers one TCR beta chain sequence. Its antigen is not known. This sample was included in a study of regulatory T cells in long-lasting Graves disease. Time point given: newly diagnosed GD, antithyroid drugs for less than 3 months. Extracted PBMC RNA gave rise to the TCR library. In building TCR beta libraries, iRepertoire HTBI primers were used together with Arm-PCR of CDR3 regions. MiXCR, run by TCRdb on the multiplex PCR reads, gives a single entry per CDR3 protein. The sample shows approximately 360,000 distinct CDR3 sequences, roughly 10% of them seen only once. Overall study findings and caveats: Persistent disease showed a preference for TRBV28, TRBJ1-2 and TRBJ2-5.

The V end lost 4 bases, the J end lost 2 bases, and 9 bases lay between the germline ends. CDR1 is SQVTM and CDR2 is ANQGSEA in the germline V gene. The CDR3 contains 13 residues. This sample also appeared in a second study, on T cells in Graves' hyperthyroidism and ophthalmopathy.

V is TRBV29-1 and J is TRBJ1-5, with D unclear. The starting material was peripheral blood mononuclear cells (PBMCs), obtained at new diagnosis, from a patient treated with antithyroid drugs. The TCR sequence derives from a woman aged 18-29 years with Graves disease. The CDR3 coding sequence is TGCAGCGTTGGAGACACACGCAATCAGCCCCAGCATTTT. This codes for CSVGDTRNQPQHF. The full variable domain, with the rest looked up from reference TRBV29-1 and TRBJ1-5, is SAVISQKPSRDICQRGTSLTIQCQVDSQVTMMFWYRQQPGQSLTLIATANQGSEATYESGFVIDKFPISRPNLTFSTLTVSNMSPEDSSIYLCSVGDTRNQPQHFGDGTRLSIL.